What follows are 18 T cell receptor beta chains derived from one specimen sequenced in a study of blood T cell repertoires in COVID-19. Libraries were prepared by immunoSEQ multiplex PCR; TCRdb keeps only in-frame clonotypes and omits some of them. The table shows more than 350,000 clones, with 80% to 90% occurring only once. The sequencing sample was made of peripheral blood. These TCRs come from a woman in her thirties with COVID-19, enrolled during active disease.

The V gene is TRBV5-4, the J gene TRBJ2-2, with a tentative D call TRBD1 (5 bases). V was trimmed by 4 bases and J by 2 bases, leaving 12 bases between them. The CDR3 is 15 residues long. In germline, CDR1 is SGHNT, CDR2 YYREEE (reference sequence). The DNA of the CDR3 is TGTGCCAGCAGCCACCAGACAGCTAACACCGGGGAGCTGTTTTTT. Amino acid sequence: CASSHQTANTGELFF.

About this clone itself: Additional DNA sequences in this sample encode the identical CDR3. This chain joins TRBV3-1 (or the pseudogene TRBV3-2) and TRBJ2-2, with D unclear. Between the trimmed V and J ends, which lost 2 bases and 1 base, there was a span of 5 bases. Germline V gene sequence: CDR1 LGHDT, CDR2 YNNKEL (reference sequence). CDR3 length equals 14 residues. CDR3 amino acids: CASSQNRNTGELFF. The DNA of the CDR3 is TGTGCCAGCAGCCAAAACAGGAACACCGGGGAGCTGTTTTTT.

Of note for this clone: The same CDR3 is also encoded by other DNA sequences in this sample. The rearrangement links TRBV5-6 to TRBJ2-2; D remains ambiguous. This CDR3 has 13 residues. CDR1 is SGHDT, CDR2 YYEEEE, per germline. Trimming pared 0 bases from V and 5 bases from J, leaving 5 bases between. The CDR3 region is CASSLAGTGELFF. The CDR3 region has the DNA TGTGCCAGCAGCTTGGCCGGGACCGGGGAGCTGTTTTTT.

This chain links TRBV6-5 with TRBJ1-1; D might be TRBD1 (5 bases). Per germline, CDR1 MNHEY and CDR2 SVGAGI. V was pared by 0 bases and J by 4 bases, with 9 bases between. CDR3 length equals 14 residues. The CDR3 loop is CASSYSKGRTEAFF. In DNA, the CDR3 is TGTGCCAGCAGTTACTCGAAGGGGCGCACTGAAGCTTTCTTT.

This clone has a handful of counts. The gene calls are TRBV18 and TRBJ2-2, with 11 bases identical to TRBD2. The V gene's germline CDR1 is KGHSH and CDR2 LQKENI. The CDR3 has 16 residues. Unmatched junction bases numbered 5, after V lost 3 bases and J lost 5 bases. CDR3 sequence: CASSPLAGGETGELFF. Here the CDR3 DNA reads TGTGCCAGCTCACCCCTAGCGGGAGGAGAGACCGGGGAGCTGTTTTTT.

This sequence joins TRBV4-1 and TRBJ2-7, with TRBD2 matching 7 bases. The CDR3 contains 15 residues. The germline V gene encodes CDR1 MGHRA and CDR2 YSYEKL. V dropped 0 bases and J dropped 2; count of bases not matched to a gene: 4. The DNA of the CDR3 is TGCGCCAGCAGCCAAGATGCGGGGGAGGCCTACGAGCAGTACTTC. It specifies CASSQDAGEAYEQYF.

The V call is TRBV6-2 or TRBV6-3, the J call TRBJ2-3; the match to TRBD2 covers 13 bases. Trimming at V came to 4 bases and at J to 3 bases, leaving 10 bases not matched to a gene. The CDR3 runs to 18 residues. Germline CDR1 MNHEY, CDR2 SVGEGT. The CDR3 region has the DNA TGTGCCAGCAGTTTCCCAACTAGCGGGAGGGCCCAGACAGATACGCAGTATTTT. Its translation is CASSFPTSGRAQTDTQYF.

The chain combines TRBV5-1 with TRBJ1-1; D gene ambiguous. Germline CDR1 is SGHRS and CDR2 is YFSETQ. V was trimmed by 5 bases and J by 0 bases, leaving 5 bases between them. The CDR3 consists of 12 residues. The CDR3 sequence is CASRHLNTEAFF. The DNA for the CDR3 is TGCGCCAGCAGACACCTGAACACTGAAGCTTTCTTT.

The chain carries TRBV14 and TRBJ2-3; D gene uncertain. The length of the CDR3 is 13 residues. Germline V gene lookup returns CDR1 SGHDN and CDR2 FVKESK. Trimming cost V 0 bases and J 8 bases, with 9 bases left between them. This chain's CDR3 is CASSQDVRGTQYF. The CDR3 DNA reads TGTGCCAGCAGCCAAGACGTCAGAGGTACGCAGTATTTT.

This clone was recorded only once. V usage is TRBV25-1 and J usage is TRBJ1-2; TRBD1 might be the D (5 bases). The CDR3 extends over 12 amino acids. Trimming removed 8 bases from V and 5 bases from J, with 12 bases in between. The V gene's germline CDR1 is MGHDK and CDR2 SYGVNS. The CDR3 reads CASGQGPYGYTF. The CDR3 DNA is TGTGCCAGCGGTCAGGGTCCGTATGGCTACACCTTC.

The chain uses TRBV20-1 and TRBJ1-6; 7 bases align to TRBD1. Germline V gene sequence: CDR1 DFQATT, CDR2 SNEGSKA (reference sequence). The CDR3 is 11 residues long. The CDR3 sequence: CVGQLNSPLHF. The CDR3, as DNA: TGCGTGGGACAGCTAAATTCACCCCTCCACTTT.

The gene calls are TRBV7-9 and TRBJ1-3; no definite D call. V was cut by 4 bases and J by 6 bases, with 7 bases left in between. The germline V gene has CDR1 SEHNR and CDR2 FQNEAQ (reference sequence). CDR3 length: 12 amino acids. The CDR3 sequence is CASSSDLNTIYF. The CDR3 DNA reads TGTGCCAGCAGCTCAGACTTAAACACCATATATTTT.

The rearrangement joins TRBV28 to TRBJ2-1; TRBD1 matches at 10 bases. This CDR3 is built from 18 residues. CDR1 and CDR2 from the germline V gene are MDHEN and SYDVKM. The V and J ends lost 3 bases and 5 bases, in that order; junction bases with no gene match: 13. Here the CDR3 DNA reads TGTGCCAGCAGTTTCCCCCTGACAGGGGGCACCATCAACAATGAGCAGTTCTTC. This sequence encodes CASSFPLTGGTINNEQFF.

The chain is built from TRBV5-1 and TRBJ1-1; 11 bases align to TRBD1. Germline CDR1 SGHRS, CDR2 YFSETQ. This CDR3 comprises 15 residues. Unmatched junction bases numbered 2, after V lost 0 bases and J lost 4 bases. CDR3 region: CASSLGDRGATEAFF. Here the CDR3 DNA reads TGCGCCAGCAGCTTGGGGGACAGGGGGGCCACTGAAGCTTTCTTT.

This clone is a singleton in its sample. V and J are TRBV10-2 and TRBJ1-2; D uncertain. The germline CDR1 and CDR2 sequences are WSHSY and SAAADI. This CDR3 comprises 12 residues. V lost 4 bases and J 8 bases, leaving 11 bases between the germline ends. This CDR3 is CASSVQLMGYTF. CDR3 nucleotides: TGCGCCAGCAGTGTACAGTTGATGGGCTACACCTTC.

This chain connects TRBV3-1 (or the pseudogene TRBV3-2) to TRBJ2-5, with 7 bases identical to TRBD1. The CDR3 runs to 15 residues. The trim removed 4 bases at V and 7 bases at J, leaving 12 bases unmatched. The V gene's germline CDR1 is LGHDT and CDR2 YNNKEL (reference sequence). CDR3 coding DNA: TGTGCCAGCAGCCCCCGACCGACAGGGTCAGGGACCCAGTACTTC. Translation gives CASSPRPTGSGTQYF.

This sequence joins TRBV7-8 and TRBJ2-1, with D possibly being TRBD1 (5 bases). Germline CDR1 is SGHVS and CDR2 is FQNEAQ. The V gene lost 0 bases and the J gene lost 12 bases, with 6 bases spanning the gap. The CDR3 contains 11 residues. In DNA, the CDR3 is TGTGCCAGCAGCTTAGCGCAGGGGCAGTTCTTC. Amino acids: CASSLAQGQFF.

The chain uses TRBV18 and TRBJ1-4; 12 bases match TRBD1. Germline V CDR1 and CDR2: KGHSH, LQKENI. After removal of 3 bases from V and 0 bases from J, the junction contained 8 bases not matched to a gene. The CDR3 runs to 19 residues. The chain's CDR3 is CASSPTGTGGLATNEKLFF. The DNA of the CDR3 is TGTGCCAGCTCACCTACCGGGACAGGGGGCTTGGCAACTAATGAAAAACTGTTTTTT.